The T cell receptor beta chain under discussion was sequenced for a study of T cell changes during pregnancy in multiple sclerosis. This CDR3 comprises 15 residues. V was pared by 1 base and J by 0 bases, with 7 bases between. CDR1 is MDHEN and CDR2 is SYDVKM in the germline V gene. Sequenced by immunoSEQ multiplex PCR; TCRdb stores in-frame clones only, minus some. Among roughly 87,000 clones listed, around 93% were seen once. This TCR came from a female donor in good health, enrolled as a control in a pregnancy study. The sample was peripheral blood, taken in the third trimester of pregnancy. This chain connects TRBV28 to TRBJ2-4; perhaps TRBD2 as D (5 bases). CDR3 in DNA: TGTGCCAGCAGTTTATCGGGAAAAGCCAAAAACATTCAGTACTTC. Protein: CASSLSGKAKNIQYF.